The 2 T cell receptor beta chains below come from one sample, sequenced in a study of blood T cell repertoires in COVID-19. Measured with immunoSEQ multiplex PCR; TCRdb has only the in-frame clones, and not every one. Here the sample spans more than 400,000 clones, 70% to 90% being singletons. Sequencing used peripheral blood. These receptors were collected from a human donor in a cohort sampled during active COVID-19.

V usage is TRBV9 and J usage is TRBJ2-1, with 7 bases aligning to TRBD2. The CDR3 contains 17 residues. Germline V gene lookup returns CDR1 SGDLS and CDR2 YYNGEE. V was clipped by 0 bases and J by 2 bases; unmatched bases: 8. This chain's CDR3 is CASSVAAGGGAYNEQFF. CDR3 sequence (DNA): TGTGCCAGCAGCGTAGCTGCCGGGGGAGGGGCCTACAATGAGCAGTTCTTC.

The chain joins TRBV3-1 (or the pseudogene TRBV3-2) to TRBJ1-2; weak D call: TRBD1 (5 bases). CDR1 and CDR2 (germline): LGHDT, YNNKEL (reference sequence). This CDR3 has 16 amino acids. With 4 bases removed from V and 4 bases from J, the gap between germline ends came to 19 bases. The CDR3 region is CASSPTVEGPFYGYTF. CDR3 nucleotides: TGTGCCAGCAGCCCTACCGTGGAGGGACCATTCTATGGCTACACCTTC.